Listed below are T cell receptor beta chains from one sample, sequenced in a study of human T cells and chemical hapten exposure. One entry per CDR3 protein, called by TCRdb with MiXCR from the RACE reads. The table includes around 300,000 distinct CDR3 sequences, around 7% detected once. The material sequenced was whole blood, taken in connection with sensitization to the hapten diphenylcyclopropenone (DPC). Receptors originate from a young woman with alopecia areata. Some clones in this sample may be carry-over from other donors' samples. Both conserved end residues are part of each CDR3. D genes are given only for firm matches. For some rows the clone size is stated as once, few or many, or as a class when expanded; others skip it.

D	J	size	V	DNA	CDR3
TRBD1	TRBJ2-1	many	TRBV10-3	TGTGCCATCAGCTGGACAGGGGAGACTGAGCAGTTCTTC	CAISWTGETEQFF
.	TRBJ2-7	many	TRBV28	TGTGCCAGCAGCCCTGCCAGGGCAGGCCAGGGGTACGAGCAGTACTTC	CASSPARAGQGYEQYF
.	TRBJ2-7	many	TRBV9	TGTGCCAGCAGCGTATTGGAGGGCGAGCAGTACTTC	CASSVLEGEQYF
TRBD2	TRBJ2-3	many	TRBV5-1	TGCGCCAGCAGCTTGGACGCTAGCGGGGGTCGGACAGATACGCAGTATTTT	CASSLDASGGRTDTQYF
.	TRBJ1-5	few	TRBV7-9	TGTGCCAGCAGCCTAGGGGCAGGGACTGGCAATCAGCCCCAGCATTTT	CASSLGAGTGNQPQHF
TRBD2	TRBJ2-3	few	TRBV7-2	TGTGCCAGCAGCACCACCGGGACTAGCGGGGCCCAGGGGACGCAGTATTTT	CASSTTGTSGAQGTQYF
TRBD2	TRBJ2-3	many	TRBV6-5	TGTGCCAGCATCCTCGGGGGGGCGCAGTATTTT	CASILGGAQYF
.	TRBJ1-1	.	TRBV6-6	TGTGCCAGCACCCTTAGTCGGGGTGGTGCTGAAGCTTTCTTT	CASTLSRGGAEAFF
.	TRBJ2-3	many	TRBV3-1	TGTGCCAGCAGCCGATGGGATAGCACAGATACGCAGTATTTT	CASSRWDSTDTQYF
.	TRBJ2-1	.	TRBV20-1	TGCAGTGCTCAGATGCGTCGGGTGAGGTCCTACAATGAGCAGTTCTTC	CSAQMRRVRSYNEQFF
.	TRBJ1-6	few	TRBV18	TGTGCCAGCTCACCGGACACAAGTTCACCCCTCCACTTT	CASSPDTSSPLHF
.	TRBJ1-2	.	TRBV12-3/TRBV12-4	TGTGCCAGCAGCTCACAGGGTAGCCCCTGGGGCTACACCTTC	CASSSQGSPWGYTF
.	TRBJ1-1	many	TRBV12-3/TRBV12-4	TGTGCCAGCAGTGGGACCCCTCTGAGCCCTGAAGCTTTCTTT	CASSGTPLSPEAFF
.	TRBJ2-7	.	TRBV5-1	TGCGCCAGCAGCTTGGCGTCCGTGAATGGGTACGAGCAGTACTTC	CASSLASVNGYEQYF
TRBD1	TRBJ1-2	few	TRBV18	TGTGCCAGCTCACGTGGGACAGGTGATTATGGCTACACCTTC	CASSRGTGDYGYTF
TRBD2	TRBJ2-4	few	TRBV6-2/TRBV6-3	TGTGCCAGCAGTTACGGCGCGGGGGGACAAAACATTCAGTACTTC	CASSYGAGGQNIQYF
.	TRBJ2-2	few	TRBV12-3/TRBV12-4	TGTGCCAGCAGTTTGTCCAGCGGAACGAACACCGGGGAGCTGTTTTTT	CASSLSSGTNTGELFF
.	TRBJ2-3	few	TRBV20-1	TGCAGTCCCGGACTATCCACAGATACGCAGTATTTT	CSPGLSTDTQYF
.	TRBJ1-5	many	TRBV21-1	TGTGCCAGCAGCGAAAATAACGGGGCCCTTAGCAATCAGCCCCAGCATTTT	CASSENNGALSNQPQHF
.	TRBJ2-1	.	TRBV20-1	TGCAGTGCGTCAATAGGGCAGACGAATGAGCAGTTCTTC	CSASIGQTNEQFF
.	TRBJ2-1	many	TRBV12-3/TRBV12-4	TGTGCCAGCAGTTTAGGGGATGAGCAGTTCTTC	CASSLGDEQFF
TRBD1	TRBJ2-7	many	TRBV29-1	TGCAGCGCGACAGGGAACCACGAGCAGTACTTC	CSATGNHEQYF
TRBD1	TRBJ2-4	many	TRBV2	TGTGCCAGCAGTGATAGAGGCCGGGACAGCTCCATTCAGTACTTC	CASSDRGRDSSIQYF
.	TRBJ1-3	few	TRBV9	TGTGCCAGCAGCGCGCTCCGGGGTGCGCTGGGGTATGGAAACACCATATATTTT	CASSALRGALGYGNTIYF
.	TRBJ1-2	few	TRBV6-2/TRBV6-3	TGTGCCAGCAGCCCCGACAGGAGCCCCGAGGTTTATGGCTACACCTTC	CASSPDRSPEVYGYTF
.	TRBJ1-5	few	TRBV7-2	TGTGCCAGCAGCCCGAGCAGCGCAAGCAATCAGCCCCAGCATTTT	CASSPSSASNQPQHF
.	TRBJ1-5	few	TRBV28	TGTGCCAGCAAGGAGGGCGGGGATCAGCCCCAGCATTTT	CASKEGGDQPQHF
TRBD1	TRBJ1-1	many	TRBV12-3/TRBV12-4	TGTGCCAGCAGTAAGGGACAGGTTAAAGCTTTCTTT	CASSKGQVKAFF
TRBD2	TRBJ2-2	few	TRBV4-2	TGTGCCAGCAGCCAAGGACTAGCGGGGGGGCCGGTCACCGGGGAGCTGTTTTTT	CASSQGLAGGPVTGELFF
TRBD1	TRBJ2-7	many	TRBV28	TGTGCCAAACCCAGGGGGCAGGGCTACGAGCAGTACTTC	CAKPRGQGYEQYF
TRBD2	TRBJ2-1	.	TRBV20-1	TGCAGTGCTAGAGAAAAAGGCGGGGGGTCGAGCTCCTACAATGAGCAGTTCTTC	CSAREKGGGSSSYNEQFF